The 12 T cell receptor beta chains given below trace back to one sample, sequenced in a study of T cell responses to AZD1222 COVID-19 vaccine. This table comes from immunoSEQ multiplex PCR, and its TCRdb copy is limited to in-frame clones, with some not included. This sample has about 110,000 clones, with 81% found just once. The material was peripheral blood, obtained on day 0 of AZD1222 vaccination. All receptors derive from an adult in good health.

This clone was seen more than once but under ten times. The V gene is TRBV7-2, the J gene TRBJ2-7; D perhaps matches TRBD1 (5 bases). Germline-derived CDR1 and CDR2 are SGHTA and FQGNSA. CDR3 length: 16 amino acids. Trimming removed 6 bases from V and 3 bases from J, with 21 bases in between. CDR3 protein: CASRADADDSYYEQYF. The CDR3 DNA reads TGTGCCAGCAGGGCGGACGCCGACGACAGTTACTACGAGCAGTACTTC.

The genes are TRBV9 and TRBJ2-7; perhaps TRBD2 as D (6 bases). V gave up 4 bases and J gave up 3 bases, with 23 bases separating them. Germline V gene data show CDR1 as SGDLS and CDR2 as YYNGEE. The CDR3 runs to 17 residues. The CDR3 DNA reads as TGTGCCAGCAGCAGCCTTCCCGGGACTCAGAACGGCTACGAGCAGTACTTC. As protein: CASSSLPGTQNGYEQYF.

CDR3 bases: TGTGCCAGCAGCACAACTAGTACGGAGACCCAGTACTTC. It yields the protein CASSTTSTETQYF. The rearrangement links TRBV7-3 to TRBJ2-5; D perhaps matches TRBD2 (5 bases). The CDR3 covers 13 residues. In germline, CDR1 is SGHTA, CDR2 FQGTGA. Trimming cost V 5 bases and J 5 bases, with 12 bases left between them.

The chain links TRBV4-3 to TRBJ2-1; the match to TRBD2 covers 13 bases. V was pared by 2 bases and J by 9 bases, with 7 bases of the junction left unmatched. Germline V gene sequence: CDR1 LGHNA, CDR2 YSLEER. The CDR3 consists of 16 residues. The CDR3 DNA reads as TGCGCCAGCAGCCAAACTAGCGGGAGGGCCCGCGGTGAGCAGTTCTTC. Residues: CASSQTSGRARGEQFF.

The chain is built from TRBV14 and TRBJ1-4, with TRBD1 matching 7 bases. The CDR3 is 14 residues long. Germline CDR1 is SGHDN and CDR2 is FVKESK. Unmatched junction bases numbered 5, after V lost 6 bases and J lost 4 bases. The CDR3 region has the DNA TGTGCCAGCAGTTACGGACAGGTTAATGAAAAACTGTTTTTT. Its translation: CASSYGQVNEKLFF.

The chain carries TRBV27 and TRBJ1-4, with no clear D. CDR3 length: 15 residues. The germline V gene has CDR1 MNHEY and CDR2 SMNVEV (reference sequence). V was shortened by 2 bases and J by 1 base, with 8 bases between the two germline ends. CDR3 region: CASSLGGRTNEKLFF. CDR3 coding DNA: TGTGCCAGCAGTTTAGGCGGCCGAACTAATGAAAAACTGTTTTTT. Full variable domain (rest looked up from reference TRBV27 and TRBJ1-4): EAQVTQNPRYLITVTGKKLTVTCSQNMNHEYMSWYRQDPGLGLRQIYYSMNVEVTDKGDVPEGYKVSRKEKRNFPLILESPSPNQTSLYFCASSLGGRTNEKLFFGSGTQLSVL.

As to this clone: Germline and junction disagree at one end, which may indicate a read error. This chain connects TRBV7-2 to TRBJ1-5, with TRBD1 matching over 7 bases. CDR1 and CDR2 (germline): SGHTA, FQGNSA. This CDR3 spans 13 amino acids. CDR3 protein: CASSLAGGQPQHF. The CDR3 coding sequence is TGTGCCAGCAGCCTAGCAGGGGGACAGCCCCAGCATTTT.

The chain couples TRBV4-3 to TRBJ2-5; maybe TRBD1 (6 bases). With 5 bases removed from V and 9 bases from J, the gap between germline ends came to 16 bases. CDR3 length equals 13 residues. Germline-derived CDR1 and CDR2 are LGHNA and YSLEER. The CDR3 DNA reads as TGCGCCAGCAGCAATGACAGGATAGGGGCCCAGTACTTC. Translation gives CASSNDRIGAQYF.

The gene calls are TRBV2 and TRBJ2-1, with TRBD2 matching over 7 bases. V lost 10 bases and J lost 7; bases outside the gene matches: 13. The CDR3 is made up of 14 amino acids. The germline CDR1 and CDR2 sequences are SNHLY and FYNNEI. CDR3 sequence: CATKLVGGANEQFF. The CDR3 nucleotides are TGTGCCACGAAGCTGGTGGGAGGGGCAAATGAGCAGTTCTTC.

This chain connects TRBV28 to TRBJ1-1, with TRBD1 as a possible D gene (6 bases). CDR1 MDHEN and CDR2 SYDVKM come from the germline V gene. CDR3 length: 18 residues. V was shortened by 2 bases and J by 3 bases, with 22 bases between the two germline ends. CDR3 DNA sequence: TGTGCCAGCAGTTTAGGCCCCTTGGCAGCCCACAGGGACACTGAAGCTTTCTTT. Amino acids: CASSLGPLAAHRDTEAFF. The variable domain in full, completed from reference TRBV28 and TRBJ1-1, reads DVKVTQSSRYLVKRTGEKVFLECVQDMDHENMFWYRQDPGLGLRLIYFSYDVKMKEKGDIPEGYSVSREKKERFSLILESASTNQTSMYLCASSLGPLAAHRDTEAFFGQGTRLTVV.

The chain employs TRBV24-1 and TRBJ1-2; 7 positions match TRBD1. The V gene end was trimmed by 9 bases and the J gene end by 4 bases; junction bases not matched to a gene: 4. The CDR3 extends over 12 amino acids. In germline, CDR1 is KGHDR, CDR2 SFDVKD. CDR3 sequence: CATGTDLYGYTF. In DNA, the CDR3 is TGTGCCACCGGGACAGACCTCTATGGCTACACCTTC.

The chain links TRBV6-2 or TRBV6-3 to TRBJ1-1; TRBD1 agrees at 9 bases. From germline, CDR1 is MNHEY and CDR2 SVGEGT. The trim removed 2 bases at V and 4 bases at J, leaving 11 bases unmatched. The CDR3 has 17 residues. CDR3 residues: CASSYGTGKRIGTEAFF. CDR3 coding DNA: TGTGCCAGCAGTTACGGGACAGGGAAAAGGATCGGCACTGAAGCTTTCTTT.